What follows are 20 T cell receptor beta chains derived from one specimen sequenced in a study of CD8 T cells in ankylosing spondylitis. Each CDR3 protein is one row after TCRdb ran MiXCR on the 5' RACE reads. The table records 150,000 to 200,000 distinct CDR3 sequences, 18% of them present only once. The specimen was blood, either unsorted or a sorted T cell fraction (not recorded which). The source is a male donor between 5 and 35 years old with ankylosing spondylitis or in good health (not recorded which).

The CDR3 coding sequence is TGTGCCAGCAAGGGGGCAGGGAAGGCCAAAAACATTCAGTACTTC. It encodes CASKGAGKAKNIQYF. V usage is TRBV6-2 or TRBV6-3 and J usage is TRBJ2-4; the match to TRBD1 covers 7 bases. V lost 7 bases, J lost 1 base, and 7 bases stayed unmatched. Germline assignment: CDR1 MNHEY and CDR2 SVGEGT. This CDR3 is built from 15 residues.

Judged by abundance, this clonotype is medium-sized. This rearrangement joins TRBV6-2 or TRBV6-3 to TRBJ2-1; TRBD2 matches 10 bases. The CDR3 runs 16 residues. CDR1 is MNHEY and CDR2 is SVGEGT in the germline V gene. Losses at the gene ends were 6 bases for V and 12 bases for J; bases not matched to a gene: 17. As DNA, the CDR3 is TGTGCCAGCAGACCCCCGGGACTAGCGCTCCAAACGGGGCAGTTCTTC. This gives the protein CASRPPGLALQTGQFF.

The CDR3 DNA follows: TGTGCCAGCAGTACCCGGGACACCTATTACAATGAGCAGTTCTTC. Protein: CASSTRDTYYNEQFF. This rearrangement joins TRBV6-2 or TRBV6-3 to TRBJ2-1; possible D gene TRBD1, 6 bases. Per the germline V gene, CDR1 is MNHEY and CDR2 is SVGEGT. The CDR3 is 15 amino acids. The ends were cut back, 5 bases at V and 4 bases at J, with 15 bases in the middle.

This clonotype came up many times. The chain combines TRBV12-3 or TRBV12-4 with TRBJ1-6; 8 bases fit TRBD1. Germline trimming cut 6 bases from V and 7 bases from J; bases unmatched to any gene: 5. The CDR3 is made up of 14 amino acids. The CDR3 here is CASSLGQANSPLHF. The CDR3 nucleotides are TGTGCCAGCAGCCTGGGACAGGCAAATTCACCCCTCCACTTT.

This clonotype was recorded at least ten times. The chain employs TRBV27 and TRBJ1-1, with 10 bases aligning to TRBD1. Germline trimming cut 5 bases from V and 4 bases from J; bases unmatched to any gene: 7. The CDR3 has 15 amino acids. Germline V gives CDR1 MNHEY, CDR2 SMNVEV (reference sequence). The CDR3 protein is CASSDRGPEVTEAFF. The CDR3 nucleotides read TGTGCCAGCAGTGACAGGGGGCCGGAGGTCACTGAAGCTTTCTTT.

The rearrangement joins TRBV6-4 to TRBJ2-1; D might be TRBD1 (6 bases). The CDR3 consists of 11 residues. CDR1 MRHNA and CDR2 SNTAGT come from the germline V gene. Trimming removed 11 bases at V and 10 bases at J, with 15 bases between. In nucleotides, the CDR3 is TGTGCCGGGGGAACAGGGCAGGAGCAGTTCTTC. Residues: CAGGTGQEQFF.

This clonotype appeared many times. This sequence joins TRBV5-1 and TRBJ1-1; D might be TRBD1 (6 bases). Between the trimmed V and J ends, which lost 2 bases and 0 bases, there was a span of 8 bases. This CDR3 has 14 residues. Germline V gene sequence: CDR1 SGHRS, CDR2 YFSETQ. CDR3 loop: CASSFWDMNTEAFF. CDR3 nucleotide sequence: TGCGCCAGCAGCTTTTGGGACATGAACACTGAAGCTTTCTTT.

There are many counts of this clonotype. This rearrangement joins TRBV25-1 to TRBJ1-2; 11 bases match TRBD1. There are 16 residues in the CDR3. V lost 3 bases and J lost 8; bases outside the gene matches: 11. Germline loops: CDR1 MGHDK, CDR2 SYGVNS. Here the CDR3 reads CASSDRKDRGQGGYTF. DNA for the CDR3: TGTGCCAGCAGTGATCGAAAGGACAGGGGGCAGGGAGGCTACACCTTC.

The rearrangement joins TRBV5-1 to TRBJ2-5, with no clear D. Germline CDR1 reads SGHRS; CDR2 reads YFSETQ. With 7 bases removed from V and 0 bases from J, the gap between germline ends came to 19 bases. The CDR3 is 16 amino acids. The CDR3 is CASLKGNGAYQETQYF. The CDR3 DNA follows: TGCGCCAGCCTTAAAGGGAACGGAGCGTACCAAGAGACCCAGTACTTC.

This clonotype was observed at least ten times. The chain employs TRBV7-9 and TRBJ2-1, with TRBD2 matching 10 bases. The CDR3 extends over 18 amino acids. CDR1 and CDR2 from the germline V gene are SEHNR and FQNEAQ (reference sequence). The V and J ends lost 5 bases and 0 bases, in that order; junction bases with no gene match: 10. The chain's CDR3 is CASSESGRAPSSYNEQFF. The CDR3 DNA is TGTGCCAGCAGCGAAAGCGGGAGGGCCCCGAGCTCCTACAATGAGCAGTTCTTC.

This clonotype occurred many times. V is TRBV2 and J is TRBJ2-2, with a weak D call TRBD1 (6 bases). Trimming stripped 9 bases from V and 3 bases from J, with 20 bases between. CDR1 and CDR2 (germline): SNHLY, FYNNEI. The CDR3 is 16 amino acids. This CDR3 is CASTPDSGLDTGELFF. CDR3 bases: TGTGCCAGTACACCGGACAGTGGGCTAGACACCGGGGAGCTGTTTTTT.

This clonotype was found many times. The V call is TRBV7-2, the J call TRBJ2-5; no definite D call. V lost 1 base to trimming and J lost 1 base, with 7 bases between them. Per the germline V gene, CDR1 is SGHTA and CDR2 is FQGNSA. The CDR3 extends over 14 amino acids. The CDR3 sequence is CASSLVRLQETQYF. In DNA form, the CDR3 reads TGTGCCAGCAGCTTAGTGCGGCTCCAAGAGACCCAGTACTTC.

In its sample, this clonotype was seen many times. This rearrangement joins TRBV10-3 to TRBJ2-1, with D unresolved. CDR1 is ENHRY and CDR2 is SYGVKD in the germline V gene. V was cut by 6 bases and J by 3 bases, with 9 bases left in between. The CDR3 consists of 13 residues. CDR3 nucleotide sequence: TGTGCCATCAGGCCGTTTGACTACAATGAGCAGTTCTTC. It translates to CAIRPFDYNEQFF.

This clonotype was detected ten times or more. The chain employs TRBV20-1 and TRBJ1-2; the D gene is possibly TRBD1 (5 bases). Germline values: CDR1 DFQATT, CDR2 SNEGSKA (reference sequence). The V and J ends lost 6 bases and 7 bases respectively, with 15 bases between them. The CDR3 extends over 12 amino acids. The CDR3 DNA sequence: TGCAGTGCGGAAAGCCTTGGGGGTGGCTACACCTTC. Protein product: CSAESLGGGYTF.

In its sample, this clonotype was seen many times. The genes are TRBV20-1 and TRBJ1-5; no clear D. Per the germline V gene, CDR1 is DFQATT and CDR2 is SNEGSKA (reference sequence). This CDR3 contains 12 residues. The V and J ends lost 3 bases and 4 bases respectively, with 7 bases between them. CDR3 residues: CSARMGNQPQHF. CDR3 DNA sequence: TGCAGTGCTAGGATGGGGAATCAGCCCCAGCATTTT.

The table lists this clonotype with many counts. The rearrangement joins TRBV21-1 to TRBJ2-7; the listed D gene, TRBD2, was not tested against the DNA. TRBV21-1 is given as a pseudogene. The CDR3 is 16 residues long. CDR3 sequence reads: CASSILAGVWPYEQYV. CDR3 coding DNA: TGTGCCAGCAGCATACTAGCGGGAGTTTGGCCCTACGAGCAGTACGTC.

The sample holds many counts of this clonotype. This sequence joins TRBV5-1 and TRBJ2-3; no definite D call. Trimming took off 4 bases at V and 5 bases at J, with 14 bases between the two ends. Germline V CDR1 and CDR2: SGHRS, YFSETQ. The length of the CDR3 is 14 residues. The CDR3 is CASSQTTRQDTQYF. As DNA, the CDR3 is TGCGCCAGCAGCCAAACAACACGACAAGATACGCAGTATTTT.

The sample holds a few counts of this clonotype. V usage is TRBV18 and J usage is TRBJ2-1; 11 nucleotides match TRBD1. Germline V lookup: CDR1 KGHSH, CDR2 LQKENI. The CDR3 contains 15 residues. The V gene end was trimmed by 6 bases and the J gene end by 8 bases; junction bases not matched to a gene: 9. The CDR3 sequence is CASSPGTGGGYEQFF. CDR3 nucleotide sequence: TGTGCCAGCTCCCCCGGGACAGGGGGAGGCTATGAGCAGTTCTTC.

At least ten counts were recorded for this clonotype. The gene calls are TRBV27 and TRBJ2-2; possible D gene TRBD2, 5 bases. CDR3 length: 16 amino acids. Germline V lookup: CDR1 MNHEY, CDR2 SMNVEV (reference sequence). Trimming stripped 3 bases from V and 0 bases from J, with 11 bases between. The CDR3 protein is CASSFLGSPNTGELFF. DNA of the CDR3: TGTGCCAGCAGTTTTTTAGGGAGTCCGAACACCGGGGAGCTGTTTTTT.

This clonotype came up many times. CDR3 DNA sequence: TGCGCCAGCAGCTTGGTAGTGGGGATGAACACTGAAGCTTTCTTT. Encoded protein: CASSLVVGMNTEAFF. The chain links TRBV5-1 to TRBJ1-1; D ambiguous. The CDR3 spans 15 residues. V was cut by 0 bases and J by 0 bases, with 9 bases left in between. From germline, CDR1 is SGHRS and CDR2 YFSETQ.